Presented here are 11 T cell receptor beta chains from one specimen sequenced in a study of T cells after yellow fever vaccination (dated by TCRdb to 2018 to 2020). Library creation used 5' RACE. The sequencing machine was an Illumina NovaSeq 6000. TCRdb trimmed public reads at Q25 via fastp, called clones via MiXCR and kept in-frame beta chains. Identical CDR3 proteins give one entry, which carries the most common genes and DNA. The sample table records about 260,000 distinct CDR3 sequences; roughly 5.6% of these occur just once. The ten largest clones add up to around 3.5% of the sample. According to the study, the label for this sample's treatment or condition signals: live attenuated yellow fever vaccine strain. This specimen consisted of CD4+ T cells sorted from PBMCs, obtained on the day of the yellow fever booster vaccination. These receptors all stem from a man aged 18 to 35 who received the YFV17D yellow fever vaccine.

This rearrangement joins TRBV20-1 to TRBJ2-1; D not certain. The CDR3 runs 12 residues. V lost 5 bases and J lost 9, with 14 bases in between. Germline V lookup: CDR1 DFQATT, CDR2 SNEGSKA (reference sequence). CDR3 DNA sequence: TGCAGTGCTCGACGGAGCTCGGTTGAGCAGTTCTTC. Translated, it gives CSARRSSVEQFF.

This clonotype has just a few counts. DNA for the CDR3: TGTGCCAGCAGCCTCCGGGGTAGTGGCTACACCTTC. Translating it yields CASSLRGSGYTF. The chain combines TRBV7-9 with TRBJ1-2; no firm D call. The CDR3 loop spans 12 amino acids. The germline V and J ends were trimmed by 5 bases and 7 bases, with 11 bases remaining between them. The germline V gene has CDR1 SEHNR and CDR2 FQNEAQ (reference sequence).

V usage is TRBV7-2 and J usage is TRBJ2-3, with TRBD2 matching 8 bases. This CDR3 is built from 16 residues. Germline V gene data show CDR1 as SGHTA and CDR2 as FQGNSA. V gave up 6 bases and J gave up 10 bases; unmatched junction bases: 18. The CDR3 spells CASSLGGAVSTAPQYF. The CDR3 coding sequence is TGTGCCAGCAGTCTCGGGGGGGCCGTCAGTACCGCTCCGCAGTATTTT.

The chain couples TRBV5-5 to TRBJ1-2; 10 bases are a match to TRBD1. In germline, CDR1 is SGHKS, CDR2 YYEKEE (reference sequence). The CDR3 is 16 amino acids. Unmatched junction bases numbered 11, after V lost 2 bases and J lost 7 bases. The CDR3 region has the DNA TGTGCCAGCAGCTTAATCCCGGGACAGGGGACGGCTGGCTACACCTTC. Translating it yields CASSLIPGQGTAGYTF.

V is TRBV20-1 and J is TRBJ2-3; TRBD1 or TRBD2 may be the D gene (5 bases each). There are 12 residues in the CDR3. Germline CDR1 and CDR2: DFQATT and SNEGSKA (reference sequence). DNA of the CDR3: TGCAGCTCGGGACCCGTCACAGATACGCAGTATTTT. Translation: CSSGPVTDTQYF.

The chain carries TRBV7-3 and TRBJ2-2, with D unresolved. Germline loops: CDR1 SGHTA, CDR2 FQGTGA. The CDR3 has 13 amino acids. V lost 5 bases and J lost 6, with 10 bases in between. CDR3 in amino acids: CASSPKSAGELFF. CDR3 bases: TGTGCCAGCAGCCCCAAGTCGGCCGGGGAGCTGTTTTTT.

The chain joins TRBV30 to TRBJ2-5; TRBD1 aligns across 10 bases. Germline values: CDR1 GTSNPN, CDR2 SVGIG (reference sequence). The trim removed 4 bases at V and 5 bases at J, leaving 10 bases unmatched. This CDR3 comprises 15 residues. CDR3 amino acids: CAWMRRDRGSETQYF. The CDR3 DNA sequence: TGTGCCTGGATGAGACGGGACAGGGGATCGGAGACCCAGTACTTC.

This clonotype was detected ten times or more. The chain is built from TRBV12-3 or TRBV12-4 and TRBJ2-1; D remains unclear. This CDR3 has 13 amino acids. V was shortened by 5 bases and J by 7 bases, with 12 bases between the two germline ends. For the CDR3, the DNA is TGTGCCAGCAGTCTACGACTGGGGAATGAGCAGTTCTTC. Amino acids: CASSLRLGNEQFF.

This clonotype was recorded a few times. The junction and the germline gene differ at one end; a read error may be behind it. The rearrangement joins TRBV7-7 to TRBJ2-5; D unclear. The CDR3 sequence is 13 residues long. Looked up from germline, CDR1 is SSHAT and CDR2 is FNYEAQ (reference sequence). Here the CDR3 DNA reads TGTGCTAGCAGCGAACGAGCTTTGGGGACCCAGTACTTC. Protein product: CASSERALGTQYF. The entire variable domain, with the rest obtained from reference TRBV7-7 and TRBJ2-5, is as follows: GAGVSQSPRYKVTKRGQDVTLRCDPISSHATLYWYQQALGQGPEFLTYFNYEAQPDKSGLPSDRFSAERPEGSISTLTIQRTEQRDSAMYRCASSERALGTQYFGPGTRLLVL.

The rearrangement uses TRBV19 and TRBJ1-5; D is possibly TRBD1 (6 bases). The germline V gene has CDR1 LNHDA and CDR2 SQIVND (reference sequence). The CDR3 runs to 16 residues. The V end was cut by 1 base, the J end by 1 base, with 11 bases between. CDR3 loop: CASSIAGAGSNQPQHF. The CDR3 DNA sequence: TGTGCCAGTAGTATAGCAGGGGCGGGAAGCAATCAGCCCCAGCATTTT.

This clonotype was detected many times. The chain joins TRBV4-2 to TRBJ1-2; D may be TRBD1 (5 bases). From germline, CDR1 is LGHNA and CDR2 YNFKEQ. CDR3 length: 13 residues. V lost 3 bases and J 6 bases, leaving 11 bases between the germline ends. The CDR3, as DNA: TGTGCCAGCAGCCATAGTTTGGGGGATGGCTACACCTTC. This gives the protein CASSHSLGDGYTF.